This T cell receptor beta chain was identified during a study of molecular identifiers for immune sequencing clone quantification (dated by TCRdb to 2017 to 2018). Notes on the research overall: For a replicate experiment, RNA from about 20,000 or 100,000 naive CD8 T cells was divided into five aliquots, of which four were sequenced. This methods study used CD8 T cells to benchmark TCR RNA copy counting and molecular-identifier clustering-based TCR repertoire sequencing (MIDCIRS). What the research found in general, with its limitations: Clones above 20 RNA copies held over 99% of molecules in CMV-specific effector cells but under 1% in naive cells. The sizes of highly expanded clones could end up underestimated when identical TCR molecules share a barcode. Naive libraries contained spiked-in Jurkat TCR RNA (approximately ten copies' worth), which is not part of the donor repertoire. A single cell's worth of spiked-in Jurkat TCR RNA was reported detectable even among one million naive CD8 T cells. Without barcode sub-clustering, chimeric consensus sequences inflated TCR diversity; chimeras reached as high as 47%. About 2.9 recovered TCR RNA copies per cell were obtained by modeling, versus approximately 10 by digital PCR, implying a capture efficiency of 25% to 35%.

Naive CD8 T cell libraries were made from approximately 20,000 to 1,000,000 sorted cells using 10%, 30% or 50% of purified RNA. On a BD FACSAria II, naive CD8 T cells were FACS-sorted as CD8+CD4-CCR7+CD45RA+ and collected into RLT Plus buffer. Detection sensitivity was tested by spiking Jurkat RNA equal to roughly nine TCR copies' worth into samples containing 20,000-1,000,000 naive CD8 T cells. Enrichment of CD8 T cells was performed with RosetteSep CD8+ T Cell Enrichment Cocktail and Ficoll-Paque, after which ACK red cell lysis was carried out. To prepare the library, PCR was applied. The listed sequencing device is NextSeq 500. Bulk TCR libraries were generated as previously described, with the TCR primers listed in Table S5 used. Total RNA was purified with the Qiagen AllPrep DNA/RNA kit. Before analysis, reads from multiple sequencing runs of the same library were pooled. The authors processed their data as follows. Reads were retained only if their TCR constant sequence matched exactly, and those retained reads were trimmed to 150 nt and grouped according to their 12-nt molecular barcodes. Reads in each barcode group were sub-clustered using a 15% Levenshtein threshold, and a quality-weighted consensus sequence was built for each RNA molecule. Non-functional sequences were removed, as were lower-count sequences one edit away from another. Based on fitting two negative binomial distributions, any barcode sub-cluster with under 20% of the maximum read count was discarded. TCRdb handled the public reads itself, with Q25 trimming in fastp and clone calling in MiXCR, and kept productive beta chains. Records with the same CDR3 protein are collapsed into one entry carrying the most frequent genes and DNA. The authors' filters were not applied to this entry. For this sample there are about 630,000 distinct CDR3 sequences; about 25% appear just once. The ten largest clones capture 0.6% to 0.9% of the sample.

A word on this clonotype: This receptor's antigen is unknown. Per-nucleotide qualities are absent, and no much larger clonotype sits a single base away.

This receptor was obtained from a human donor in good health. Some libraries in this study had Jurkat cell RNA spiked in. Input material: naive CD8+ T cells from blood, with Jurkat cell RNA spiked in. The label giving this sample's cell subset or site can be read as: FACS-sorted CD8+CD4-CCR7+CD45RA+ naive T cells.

The CDR3 sequence is CASSQDRLLVSDTQYF. The nucleotide sequence reads as follows: TGCGCCAGCAGCCAAGACCGATTGCTAGTCTCAGATACGCAGTATTTT. The chain is assembled from TRBV4-3 and TRBJ2-3; no D gene can be assigned with confidence. The CDR3 spans 16 residues, from the cysteine through the phenylalanine. Only the CDR3 region is kept as DNA, spanning 48 bases read in frame from base 1. Looking up the germline V gene yields CDR1 LGHNA and CDR2 YSLEER. V is pared back by 0 bases and J by 4 bases, with 14 bases lying between the germline termini.